Sequencing of this TCR beta chain was carried out in a study of cytomegalovirus exposure and HLA in healthy donors (dated by TCRdb to about 2017). Looking at the study overall: According to a later analysis, one platform produced both the 100 to 150 validation repertoires and the 720 or so repertoires of the first cohort. The study aimed to test whether cataloging public T cell receptors could reveal signatures of past pathogen exposure. Along with the approximately 670-subject first cohort, a separate validation cohort of over 90 different subjects was used. To predict cytomegalovirus infection status, the study combined high-throughput TCR immunosequencing, statistical association of individual TCRs with disease status, and machine learning.

Separate from the approximately 690-subject first cohort, the validation cohort of 120 subjects was the group to which the donors belonged. The paper as a whole reports these results and caveats: The study listed approximately 150 TCR beta chains as associated with cytomegalovirus. According to the authors, the approach could potentially be generalized to other disease states and immunological phenotypes. While some public TCRs were present in many individuals, most TCR sequences turned up only very rarely across donors. A later analysis lacked HLA typing for the validation cohort, so it scored co-occurrence in that cohort across all 110 or so repertoires. A few of the identified cytomegalovirus-associated TCR beta chains were confirmed in vitro to be specific for cytomegalovirus antigens. Cytomegalovirus status was reported to be diagnosed by the classifier with high specificity and sensitivity in both the original and validation cohorts. A later analysis found that TCRs clustered in the first cohort also tended to co-occur in the 95 to 150 validation repertoires, with 90% to 95% of cluster scores above 0.

The germline V gene gives CDR1 as LGHNA and CDR2 as YNFKEQ. Clipping removes 4 bases from V and 2 bases from J, with 14 as the unmatched junction base count. The CDR3, from cysteine to phenylalanine, totals 18 residues. Only the CDR3 DNA is retained, 54 bases long and in frame from the first base. Library preparation employed the immunoSEQ multiplex PCR assay. Turning to the authors' computational methods: A statistical classification framework was built for diagnosing cytomegalovirus status from the catalog of TCR beta chain sequences. Not all clones reach the TCRdb copy of this immuneACCESS table, which keeps in-frame sequences only. Checked studies attribute under half of the gap to unresolved V genes and leave the rest unexplained. V and J calls plus clone size are reproduced from that table; the DNA served to infer D and trimming. The sample data list fewer than 100,000 clones, and approximately 93% of these were observed just once. The ten top clones hold 3% to 4% of the sample.

With respect to this clone: No antigen is known for it. No quality values exist for individual bases; no much larger clone is one base distant.

The chain uses TRBV4-2 and TRBJ2-5, with 9 bases matching TRBD2. The origin of this receptor is a young woman in good health and CMV-seropositive. The sequenced sample consisted of PBMCs. CDR3 region: CASSLAPGGGANQETQYF. The DNA sequence follows: TGTGCCAGCAGCCTAGCGCCGGGCGGGGGGGCCAATCAAGAGACCCAGTACTTC.